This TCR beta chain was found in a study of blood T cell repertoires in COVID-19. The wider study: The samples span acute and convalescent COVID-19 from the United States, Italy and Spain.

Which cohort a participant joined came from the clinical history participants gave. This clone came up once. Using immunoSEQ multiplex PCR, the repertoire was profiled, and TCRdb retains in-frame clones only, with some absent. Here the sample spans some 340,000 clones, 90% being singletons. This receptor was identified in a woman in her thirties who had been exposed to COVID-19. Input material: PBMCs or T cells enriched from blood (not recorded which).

In DNA form, the CDR3 reads TGTGCCAGCAGCCAATCCGCAGGGGGAGGCAATCAGCCCCAGCATTTT. Protein sequence: CASSQSAGGGNQPQHF. The chain joins TRBV16 to TRBJ1-5, with 7 bases fitting TRBD1. The CDR3 runs to 16 residues. Looked up from germline, CDR1 is KGHSY and CDR2 is FQNENV. After removal of 0 bases from V and 2 bases from J, the junction contained 4 bases not matched to a gene. Full variable domain (rest looked up from reference TRBV16 and TRBJ1-5): GEEVAQTPKHLVRGEGQKAKLYCAPIKGHSYVFWYQQVLKNEFKFLISFQNENVFDETGMPKERFSAKCLPNSPCSLEIQATKLEDSAVYFCASSQSAGGGNQPQHFGDGTRLSIL.